A single sample is the source of the 10 T cell receptor beta chains below, sequenced in a study of human T cells and chemical hapten exposure (dated by TCRdb to 2020 to 2022). Library preparation employed RACE. Instrument used: NextSeq 500. TCRdb reanalyzed the raw reads on its own, using fastp at Q25 for trimming and MiXCR for clone calling, and kept in-frame beta chains. All rows with the same CDR3 protein become a single entry with the most common DNA and genes. This sample lists over 300,000 distinct CDR3 sequences; about 5.1% were detected once. The ten largest make up roughly 2.6% of the sample. What the time point label conveys for this sample: pre-sensitization, week 0. Read against the paper, the sample's treatment or condition label means: therapeutic diphenylcyclopropenone sensitization with weekly scalp DPC. The starting material was whole blood, obtained in connection with sensitization to the hapten diphenylcyclopropenone (DPC). Source of these receptors: a woman between 45 and 60 years old with alopecia areata. Some clones in this sample may be carry-over from other donors' samples.

V is TRBV27 and J is TRBJ1-1; D is possibly TRBD1 (5 bases). This CDR3 has 13 residues. Germline CDR1 MNHEY, CDR2 SMNVEV (reference sequence). The germline V and J ends were trimmed by 3 bases and 6 bases, with 11 bases remaining between them. CDR3 DNA sequence: TGTGCCAGCAGTTTGTGGGGGGATGCTGAAGCTTTCTTT. Translation: CASSLWGDAEAFF.

Details on this clonotype: Its ends do not fully match the called genes, so a read error is possible. The chain couples TRBV12-3 or TRBV12-4 to TRBJ1-1; D possibly corresponds to TRBD1 (5 bases). This CDR3 has 12 residues. CDR3 nucleotide sequence: TGTGCCAGCGGTTTCGGAGGGGAGAAAGCTTTCTTT. Its protein is CASGFGGEKAFF.

The V gene is TRBV11-2, the J gene TRBJ1-4; no firm D call. This CDR3 comprises 19 residues. The V gene lost 1 base and the J gene lost 0 bases, with 18 bases spanning the gap. CDR1 is SGHAT and CDR2 is FQNNGV in the germline V gene. CDR3 nucleotide sequence: TGTGCCAGCAGCTTAGTATCTCCTCCTCCGACTGCAACTAATGAAAAACTGTTTTTT. It codes for CASSLVSPPPTATNEKLFF.

The rearrangement uses TRBV7-9 and TRBJ1-6; possible D gene TRBD1, 6 bases. The germline gives CDR1 SEHNR, CDR2 FQNEAQ (reference sequence). Trimming took 5 bases from V and 7 from J, leaving 9 bases between them. The CDR3 spans 13 residues. The CDR3 is CASSMGANSPLHF. The CDR3, as DNA: TGTGCCAGCAGCATGGGGGCAAATTCACCCCTCCACTTT.

In its sample, this clonotype was seen a few times. CDR3 bases: TGTGCCAGCAGCCCAGCTCCCGGTTACAATGAGCAGTTCTTC. Translation gives CASSPAPGYNEQFF. The V gene is TRBV7-8, the J gene TRBJ2-1; D remains ambiguous. This CDR3 region has 14 residues. Deletions cut 5 bases from V and 4 bases from J, with 12 bases between. Germline V CDR1 and CDR2: SGHVS, FQNEAQ.

This clonotype was observed a handful of times. The V and J genes are TRBV12-3 or TRBV12-4 and TRBJ1-2; the match to TRBD1 covers 11 bases. This CDR3 is built from 14 residues. Trimming cost V 6 bases and J 7 bases; bases outside gene matches: 7. CDR3 loop: CASSRGQGVSGYTF. As DNA, the CDR3 is TGTGCCAGCAGCCGGGGACAGGGGGTTAGTGGCTACACCTTC.

Details on this clonotype: A clone one base away is much larger, so this may be a read error. The genes are TRBV27 and TRBJ2-3; 14 nucleotides align to TRBD2. Germline V gene lookup returns CDR1 MNHEY and CDR2 SMNVEV (reference sequence). The CDR3 is 14 amino acids. The V and J ends lost 11 bases and 6 bases, in that order; junction bases with no gene match: 7. The CDR3 here is CASIGLAGGDTQYF. DNA of the CDR3: TGTGCCTCGATAGGACTAGCGGGGGGTGATACGCAGTATTTT.

Ten or more counts support this clonotype. The chain has TRBV18 and TRBJ2-7; 8 nucleotides line up with TRBD1. Trimming cost V 3 bases and J 1 base; bases outside gene matches: 2. Germline V gives CDR1 KGHSH, CDR2 LQKENI. The CDR3 has 14 amino acids. In DNA, the CDR3 is TGTGCCAGCTCACCGCGGGACAGGTCCTACGAGCAGTACTTC. Protein: CASSPRDRSYEQYF. Drawing the rest from reference TRBV18 and TRBJ2-7, the complete variable domain is NAGVMQNPRHLVRRRGQEARLRCSPMKGHSHVYWYRQLPEEGLKFMVYLQKENIIDESGMPKERFSAEFPKEGPSILRIQQVVRGDSAAYFCASSPRDRSYEQYFGPGTRLTVT.

There are a few counts of this clonotype. This chain connects TRBV27 to TRBJ2-4; D gene uncertain. This CDR3 contains 13 residues. The V end lost 7 bases, the J end lost 0 bases, and 7 bases lay between the germline ends. The germline V gene has CDR1 MNHEY and CDR2 SMNVEV (reference sequence). The DNA of the CDR3 is TGTGCCAGCAAGCAGCTAGCCAAAAACATTCAGTACTTC. It codes for CASKQLAKNIQYF.

The chain employs TRBV7-8 and TRBJ1-3; no firm D call. The CDR3 is 18 residues long. Germline assignment: CDR1 SGHVS and CDR2 FQNEAQ. The ends were cut back, 6 bases at V and 0 bases at J, with 21 bases in the middle. Written as DNA, the CDR3 is TGTGCCAGCAGTCTCGCTTTGGGGTTCGGGAGCTCTGGAAACACCATATATTTT. Residues: CASSLALGFGSSGNTIYF.